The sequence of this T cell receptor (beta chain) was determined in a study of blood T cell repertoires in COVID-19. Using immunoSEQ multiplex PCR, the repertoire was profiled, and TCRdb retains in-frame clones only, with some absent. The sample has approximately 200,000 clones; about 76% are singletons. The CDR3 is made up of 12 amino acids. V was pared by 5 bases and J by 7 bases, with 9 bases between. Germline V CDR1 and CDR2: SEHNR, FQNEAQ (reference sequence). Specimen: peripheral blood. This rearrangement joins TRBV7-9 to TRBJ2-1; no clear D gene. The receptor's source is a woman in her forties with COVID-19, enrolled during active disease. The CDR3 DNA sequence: TGTGCCAGCAGCCTTGACGGGAATGAGCAGTTCTTC. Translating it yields CASSLDGNEQFF.